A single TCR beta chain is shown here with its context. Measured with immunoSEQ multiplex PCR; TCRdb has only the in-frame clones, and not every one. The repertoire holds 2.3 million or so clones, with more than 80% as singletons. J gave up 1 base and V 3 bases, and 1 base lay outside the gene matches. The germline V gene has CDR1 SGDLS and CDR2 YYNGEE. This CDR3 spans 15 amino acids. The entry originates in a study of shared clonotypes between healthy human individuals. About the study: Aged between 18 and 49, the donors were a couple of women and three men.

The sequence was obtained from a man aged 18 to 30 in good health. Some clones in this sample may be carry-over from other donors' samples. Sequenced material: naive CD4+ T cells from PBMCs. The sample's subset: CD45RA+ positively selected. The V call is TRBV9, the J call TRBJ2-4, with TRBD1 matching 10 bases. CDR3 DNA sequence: TGTGCCAGCAGCGCGGGACAGGGGGCCAAAAACATTCAGTACTTC. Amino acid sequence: CASSAGQGAKNIQYF.